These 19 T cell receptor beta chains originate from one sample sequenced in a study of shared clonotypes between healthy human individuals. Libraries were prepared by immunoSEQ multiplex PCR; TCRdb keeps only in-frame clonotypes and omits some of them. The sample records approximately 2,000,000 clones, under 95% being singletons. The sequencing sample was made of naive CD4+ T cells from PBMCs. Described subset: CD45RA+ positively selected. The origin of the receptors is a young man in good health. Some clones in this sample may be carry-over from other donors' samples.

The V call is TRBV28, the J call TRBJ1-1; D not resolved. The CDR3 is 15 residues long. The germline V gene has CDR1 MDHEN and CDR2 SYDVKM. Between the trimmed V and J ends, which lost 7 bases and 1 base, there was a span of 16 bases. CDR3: CASTSSTPTNTEAFF. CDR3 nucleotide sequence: TGTGCCAGCACGTCCTCAACCCCGACGAACACTGAAGCTTTCTTT.

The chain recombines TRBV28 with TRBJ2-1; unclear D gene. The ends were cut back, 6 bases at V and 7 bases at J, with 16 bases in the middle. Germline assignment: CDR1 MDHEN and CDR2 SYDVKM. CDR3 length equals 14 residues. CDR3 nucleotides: TGTGCCAGCAGCTCCCGGCGACAACTTAATGAGCAGTTCTTC. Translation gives CASSSRRQLNEQFF.

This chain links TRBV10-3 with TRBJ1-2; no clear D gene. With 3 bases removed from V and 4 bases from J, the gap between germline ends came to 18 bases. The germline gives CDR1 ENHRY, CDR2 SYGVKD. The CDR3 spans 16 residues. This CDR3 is CAISEGLLTKGYGYTF. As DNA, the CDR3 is TGTGCCATCAGTGAAGGTCTGCTTACCAAGGGCTATGGCTACACCTTC.

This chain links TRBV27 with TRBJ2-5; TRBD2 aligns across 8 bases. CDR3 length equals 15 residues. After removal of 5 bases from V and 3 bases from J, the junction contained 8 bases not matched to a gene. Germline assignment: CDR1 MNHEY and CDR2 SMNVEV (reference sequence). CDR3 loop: CASSKEAGGKETQYF. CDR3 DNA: TGTGCCAGCAGTAAAGAGGCGGGGGGAAAAGAGACCCAGTACTTC.

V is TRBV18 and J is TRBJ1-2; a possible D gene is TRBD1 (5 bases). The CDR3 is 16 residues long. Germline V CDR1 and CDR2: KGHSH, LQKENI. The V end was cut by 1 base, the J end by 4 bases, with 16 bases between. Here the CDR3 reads CASSPQQAGQAYGYTF. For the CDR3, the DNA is TGTGCCAGCTCACCACAACAGGCCGGGCAGGCCTATGGCTACACCTTC.

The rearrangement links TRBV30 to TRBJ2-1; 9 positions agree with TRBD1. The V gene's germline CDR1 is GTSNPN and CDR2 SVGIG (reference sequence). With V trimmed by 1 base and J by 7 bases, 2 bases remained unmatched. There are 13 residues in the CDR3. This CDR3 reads CAWSGTGVNEQFF. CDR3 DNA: TGTGCCTGGAGTGGGACAGGGGTTAATGAGCAGTTCTTC. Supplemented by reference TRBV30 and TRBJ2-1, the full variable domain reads SQTIHQWPATLVQPVGSPLSLECTVEGTSNPNLYWYRQAAGRGLQLLFYSVGIGQISSEVPQNLSASRPQDRQFILSSKKLLLSDSGFYLCAWSGTGVNEQFFGPGTRLTVL.

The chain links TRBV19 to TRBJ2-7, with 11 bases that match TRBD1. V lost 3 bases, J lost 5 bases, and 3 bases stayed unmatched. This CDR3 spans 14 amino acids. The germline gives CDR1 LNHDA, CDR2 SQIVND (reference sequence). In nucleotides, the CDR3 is TGTGCCAGTAGTATCGAGGACAGGGGGCACGAGCAGTACTTC. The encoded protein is CASSIEDRGHEQYF.

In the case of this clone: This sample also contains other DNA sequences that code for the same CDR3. CDR3 DNA sequence: TGTGCCTGGGACAGGGGTCAGGAGACCCAGTACTTC. Amino acid sequence: CAWDRGQETQYF. The rearrangement uses TRBV30 and TRBJ2-5; 8 nucleotides line up with TRBD1. This CDR3 comprises 12 residues. Germline V lookup: CDR1 GTSNPN, CDR2 SVGIG (reference sequence). Unmatched junction bases numbered 4, after V lost 5 bases and J lost 5 bases.

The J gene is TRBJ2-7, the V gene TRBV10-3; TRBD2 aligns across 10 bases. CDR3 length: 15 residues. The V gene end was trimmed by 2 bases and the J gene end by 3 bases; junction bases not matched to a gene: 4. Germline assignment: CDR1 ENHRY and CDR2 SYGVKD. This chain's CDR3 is CAISESSSGSYEQYF. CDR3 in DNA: TGTGCCATCAGTGAGAGCTCTAGCGGGAGCTACGAGCAGTACTTC.

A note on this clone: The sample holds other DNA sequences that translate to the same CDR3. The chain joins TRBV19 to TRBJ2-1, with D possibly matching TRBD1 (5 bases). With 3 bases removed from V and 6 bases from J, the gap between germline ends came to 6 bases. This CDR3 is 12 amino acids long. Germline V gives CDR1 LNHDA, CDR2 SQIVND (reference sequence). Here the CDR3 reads CASSIQGNEQFF. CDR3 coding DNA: TGTGCCAGTAGTATTCAGGGCAATGAGCAGTTCTTC.

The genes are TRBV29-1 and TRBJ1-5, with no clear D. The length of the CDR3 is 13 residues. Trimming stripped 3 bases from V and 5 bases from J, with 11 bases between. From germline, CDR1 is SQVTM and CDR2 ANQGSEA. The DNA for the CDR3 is TGCAGCGTTGAGGCGGGGTTCGATCAGCCCCAGCATTTT. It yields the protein CSVEAGFDQPQHF.

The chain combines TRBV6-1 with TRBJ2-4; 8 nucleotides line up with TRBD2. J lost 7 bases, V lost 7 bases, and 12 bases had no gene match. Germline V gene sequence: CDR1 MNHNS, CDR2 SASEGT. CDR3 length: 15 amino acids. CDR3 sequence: CASKTAGGLGNIQYF. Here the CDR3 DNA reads TGTGCCAGCAAAACGGCGGGAGGATTAGGGAACATTCAGTACTTC.

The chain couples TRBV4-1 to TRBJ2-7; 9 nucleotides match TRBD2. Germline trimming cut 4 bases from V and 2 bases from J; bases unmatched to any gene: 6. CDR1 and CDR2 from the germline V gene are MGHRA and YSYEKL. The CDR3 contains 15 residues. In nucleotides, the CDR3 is TGCGCCAGCAGCCGGTTAGCGGGAGCGCCCTACGAGCAGTACTTC. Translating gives CASSRLAGAPYEQYF.

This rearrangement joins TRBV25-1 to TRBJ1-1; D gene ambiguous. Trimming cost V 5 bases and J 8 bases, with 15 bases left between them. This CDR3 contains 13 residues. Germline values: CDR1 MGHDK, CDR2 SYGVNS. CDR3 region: CASSSDQGLEAFF. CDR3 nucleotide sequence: TGTGCCAGCAGTTCCGACCAAGGGCTAGAAGCTTTCTTT. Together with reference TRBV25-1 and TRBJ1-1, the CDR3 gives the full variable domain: EADIYQTPRYLVIGTGKKITLECSQTMGHDKMYWYQQDPGMELHLIHYSYGVNSTEKGDLSSESTVSRIRTEHFPLTLESARPSHTSQYLCASSSDQGLEAFFGQGTRLTVV.

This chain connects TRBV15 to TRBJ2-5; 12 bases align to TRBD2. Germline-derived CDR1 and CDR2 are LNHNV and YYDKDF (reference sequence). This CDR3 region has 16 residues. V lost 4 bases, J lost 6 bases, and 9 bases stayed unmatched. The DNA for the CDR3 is TGTGCCACCAGCACAGACGCGACTAGCGGGAGCCAGACCCAGTACTTC. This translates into CATSTDATSGSQTQYF.

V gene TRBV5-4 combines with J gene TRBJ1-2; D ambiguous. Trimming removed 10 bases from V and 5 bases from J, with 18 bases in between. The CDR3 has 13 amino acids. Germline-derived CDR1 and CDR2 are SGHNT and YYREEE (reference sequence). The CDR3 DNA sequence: TGTGCCGTATCATTGGGAACGAAGTATGGCTACACCTTC. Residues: CAVSLGTKYGYTF.

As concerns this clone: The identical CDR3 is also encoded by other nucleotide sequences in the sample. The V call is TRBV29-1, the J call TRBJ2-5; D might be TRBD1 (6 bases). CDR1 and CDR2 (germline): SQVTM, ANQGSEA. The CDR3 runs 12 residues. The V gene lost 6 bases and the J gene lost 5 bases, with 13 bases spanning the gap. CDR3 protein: CSVYRAGETQYF. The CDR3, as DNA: TGCAGCGTATACAGGGCAGGGGAGACCCAGTACTTC.

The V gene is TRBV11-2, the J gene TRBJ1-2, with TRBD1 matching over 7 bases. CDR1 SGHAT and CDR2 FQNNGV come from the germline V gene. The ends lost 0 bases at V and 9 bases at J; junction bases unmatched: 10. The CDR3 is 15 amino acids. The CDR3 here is CASSLDRRTGFSYTF. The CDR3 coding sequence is TGTGCCAGCAGCTTAGATCGGCGGACAGGCTTCAGCTACACCTTC.

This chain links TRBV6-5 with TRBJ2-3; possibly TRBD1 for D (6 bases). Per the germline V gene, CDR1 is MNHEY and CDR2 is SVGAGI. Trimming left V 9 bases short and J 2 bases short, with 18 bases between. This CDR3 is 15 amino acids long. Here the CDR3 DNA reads TGTGCCAGTCCCTTTCGGGACACCCACACAGATACGCAGTATTTT. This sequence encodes CASPFRDTHTDTQYF.